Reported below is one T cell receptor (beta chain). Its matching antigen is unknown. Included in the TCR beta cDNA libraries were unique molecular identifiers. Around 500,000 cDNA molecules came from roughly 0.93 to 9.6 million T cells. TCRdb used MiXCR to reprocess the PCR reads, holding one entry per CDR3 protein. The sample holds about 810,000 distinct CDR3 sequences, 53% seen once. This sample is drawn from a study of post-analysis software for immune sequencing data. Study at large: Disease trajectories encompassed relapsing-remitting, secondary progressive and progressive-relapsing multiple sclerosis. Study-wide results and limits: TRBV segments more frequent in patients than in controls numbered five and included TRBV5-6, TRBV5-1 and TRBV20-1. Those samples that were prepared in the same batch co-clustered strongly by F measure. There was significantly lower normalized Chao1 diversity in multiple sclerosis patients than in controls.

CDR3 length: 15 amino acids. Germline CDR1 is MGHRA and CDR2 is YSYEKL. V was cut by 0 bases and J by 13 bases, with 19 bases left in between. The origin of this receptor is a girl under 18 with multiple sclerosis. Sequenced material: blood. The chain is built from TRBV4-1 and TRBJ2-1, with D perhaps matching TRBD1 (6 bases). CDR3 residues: CASSQDLSGDETQFF. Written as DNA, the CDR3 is TGCGCCAGCAGCCAAGATCTGTCAGGGGATGAGACCCAGTTCTTC.